This T cell receptor (beta chain) was recovered during a study of blood T cells in healthy people across ages. Primers used in a second PCR of roughly 7 to 12 cycles were a sample-barcoded 5' primer and a J-beta primer mix. TCRdb reprocessed the 5' RACE reads with MiXCR, giving one entry per CDR3 protein. Of approximately 830,000 distinct CDR3 sequences listed, less than 80% are singletons. CDR1 SGHDT and CDR2 YYEEEE come from the germline V gene. CDR3 length equals 11 residues. The receptor comes from a man aged 25-45 years in good health. The sample comprised blood. The rearrangement uses TRBV5-6 and TRBJ2-1; no reliable D call. The J call is uncertain, as TRBJ2-7 better fits the DNA end. The CDR3 protein is CASSLAEKQYF. CDR3 nucleotides: TGTGCCAGCAGCTTGGCGGAGAAGCAGTACTTC.